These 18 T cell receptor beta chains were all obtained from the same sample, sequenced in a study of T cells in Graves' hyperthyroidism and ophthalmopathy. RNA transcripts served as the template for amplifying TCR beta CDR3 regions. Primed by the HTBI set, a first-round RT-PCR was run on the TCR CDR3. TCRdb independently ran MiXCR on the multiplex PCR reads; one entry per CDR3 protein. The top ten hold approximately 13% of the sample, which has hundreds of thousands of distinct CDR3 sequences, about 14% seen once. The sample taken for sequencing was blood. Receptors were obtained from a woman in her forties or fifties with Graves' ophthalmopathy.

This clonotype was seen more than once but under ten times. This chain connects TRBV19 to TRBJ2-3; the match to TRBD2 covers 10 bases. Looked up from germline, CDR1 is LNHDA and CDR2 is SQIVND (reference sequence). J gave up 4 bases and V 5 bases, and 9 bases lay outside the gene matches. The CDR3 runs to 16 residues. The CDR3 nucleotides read TGTGCCAGTAGTCCCCTAGCGGGAGTGGTGGCAGATACGCAGTATTTT. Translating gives CASSPLAGVVADTQYF.

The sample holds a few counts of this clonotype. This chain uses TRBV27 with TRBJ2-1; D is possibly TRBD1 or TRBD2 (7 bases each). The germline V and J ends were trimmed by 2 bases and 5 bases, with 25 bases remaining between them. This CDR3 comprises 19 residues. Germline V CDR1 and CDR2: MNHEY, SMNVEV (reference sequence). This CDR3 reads CASSLGAWRGPSGHNEQFF. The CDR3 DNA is TGTGCCAGCAGTTTAGGTGCGTGGAGGGGGCCTAGCGGCCACAATGAGCAGTTCTTC.

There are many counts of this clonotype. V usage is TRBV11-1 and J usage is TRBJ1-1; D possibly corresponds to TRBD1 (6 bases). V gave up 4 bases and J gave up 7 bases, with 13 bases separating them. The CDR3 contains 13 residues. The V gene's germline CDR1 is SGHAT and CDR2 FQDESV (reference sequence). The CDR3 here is CASSWGGWSEAFF. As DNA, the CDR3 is TGTGCCAGCAGCTGGGGGGGCTGGAGTGAAGCTTTCTTT.

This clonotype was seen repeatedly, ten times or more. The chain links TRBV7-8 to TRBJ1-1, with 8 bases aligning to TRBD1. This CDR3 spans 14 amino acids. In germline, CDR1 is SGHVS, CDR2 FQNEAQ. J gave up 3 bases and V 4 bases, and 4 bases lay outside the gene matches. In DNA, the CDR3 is TGTGCCAGCAGCTCTCAGGGGGCCGACACTGAAGCTTTCTTT. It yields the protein CASSSQGADTEAFF.

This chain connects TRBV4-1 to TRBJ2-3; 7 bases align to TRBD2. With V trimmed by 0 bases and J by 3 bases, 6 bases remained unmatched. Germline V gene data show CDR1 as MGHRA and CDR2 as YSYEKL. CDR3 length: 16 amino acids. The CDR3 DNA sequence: TGCGCCAGCAGCCAAGACATTGGGGAGGGAACAGATACGCAGTATTTT. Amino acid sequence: CASSQDIGEGTDTQYF.

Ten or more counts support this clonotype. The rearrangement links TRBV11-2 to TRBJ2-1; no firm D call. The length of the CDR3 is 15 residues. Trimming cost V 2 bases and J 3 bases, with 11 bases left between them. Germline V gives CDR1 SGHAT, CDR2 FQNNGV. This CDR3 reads CASSLYRGIYNEQFF. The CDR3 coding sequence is TGTGCCAGCAGCTTATATCGCGGTATCTACAATGAGCAGTTCTTC. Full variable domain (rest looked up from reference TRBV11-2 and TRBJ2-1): EAGVAQSPRYKIIEKRQSVAFWCNPISGHATLYWYQQILGQGPKLLIQFQNNGVVDDSQLPKDRFSAERLKGVDSTLKIQPAKLEDSAVYLCASSLYRGIYNEQFFGPGTRLTVL.

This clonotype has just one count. CDR3 loop: CASSLYRVGEQFF. The CDR3, as DNA: TGTGCCAGCAGCCTCTACCGGGTGGGTGAGCAGTTCTTC. The rearrangement joins TRBV4-2 to TRBJ2-1; no clear D. The CDR3 consists of 13 residues. Germline V gives CDR1 LGHNA, CDR2 YNFKEQ. Trimming stripped 4 bases from V and 9 bases from J, with 13 bases between.

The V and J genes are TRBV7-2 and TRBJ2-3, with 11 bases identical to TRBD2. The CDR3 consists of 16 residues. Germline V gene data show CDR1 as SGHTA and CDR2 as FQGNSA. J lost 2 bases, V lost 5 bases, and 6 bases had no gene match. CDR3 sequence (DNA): TGTGCCAGCAGCCAAACTAGCGGGAGCCCCACAGATACGCAGTATTTT. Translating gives CASSQTSGSPTDTQYF.

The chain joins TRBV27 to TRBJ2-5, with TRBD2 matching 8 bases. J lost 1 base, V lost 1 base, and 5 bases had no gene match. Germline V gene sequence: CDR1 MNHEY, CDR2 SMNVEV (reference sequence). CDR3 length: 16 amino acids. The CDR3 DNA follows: TGTGCCAGCAGTTTATGGGGACTAGAGGGCCAAGAGACCCAGTACTTC. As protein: CASSLWGLEGQETQYF.

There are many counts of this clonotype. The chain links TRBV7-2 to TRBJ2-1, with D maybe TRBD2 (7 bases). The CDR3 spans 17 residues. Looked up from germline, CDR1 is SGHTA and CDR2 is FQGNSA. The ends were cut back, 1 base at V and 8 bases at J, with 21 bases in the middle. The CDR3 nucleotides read TGTGCCAGCAGCTTAGAGTTTCGGGGGGCCGTTCGCCATGAGCAGTTCTTC. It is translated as CASSLEFRGAVRHEQFF.

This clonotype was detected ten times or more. CDR3 amino acids: CSVEPLSSSLEAFF. The CDR3 nucleotides read TGCAGCGTTGAACCTCTCTCCAGCAGCCTTGAAGCTTTCTTT. This chain joins TRBV29-1 and TRBJ1-1; unclear D gene. From germline, CDR1 is SQVTM and CDR2 ANQGSEA. V was shortened by 2 bases and J by 7 bases, with 17 bases between the two germline ends. The CDR3 covers 14 residues.

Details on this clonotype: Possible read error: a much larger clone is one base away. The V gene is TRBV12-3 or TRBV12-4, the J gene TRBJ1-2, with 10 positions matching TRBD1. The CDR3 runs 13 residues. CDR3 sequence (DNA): TGTGCCGGCAGTTTGACAGGGGGCTTTGGCTACACCTTC. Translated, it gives CAGSLTGGFGYTF.

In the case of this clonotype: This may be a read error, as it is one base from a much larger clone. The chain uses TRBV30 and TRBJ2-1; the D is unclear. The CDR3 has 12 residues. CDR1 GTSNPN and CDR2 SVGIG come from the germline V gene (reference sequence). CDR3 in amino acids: CAWCVLFGEQFF. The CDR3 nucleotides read TGTGCCTGGTGTGTACTTTTCGGTGAGCAGTTCTTC.

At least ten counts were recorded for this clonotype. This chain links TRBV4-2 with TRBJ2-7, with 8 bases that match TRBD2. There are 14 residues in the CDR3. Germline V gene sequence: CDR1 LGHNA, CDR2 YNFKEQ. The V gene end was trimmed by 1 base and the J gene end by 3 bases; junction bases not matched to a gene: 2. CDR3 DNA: TGTGCCAGCAGCCAAGGGGGGACTAGCTACGAGCAGTACTTC. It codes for CASSQGGTSYEQYF.

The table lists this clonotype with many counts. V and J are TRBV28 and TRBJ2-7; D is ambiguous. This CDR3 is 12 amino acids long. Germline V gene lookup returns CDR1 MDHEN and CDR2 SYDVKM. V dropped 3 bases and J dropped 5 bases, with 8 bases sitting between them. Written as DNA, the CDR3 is TGTGCCAGCAGTTTTAATAGAGACGAGCAGTACTTC. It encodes CASSFNRDEQYF.

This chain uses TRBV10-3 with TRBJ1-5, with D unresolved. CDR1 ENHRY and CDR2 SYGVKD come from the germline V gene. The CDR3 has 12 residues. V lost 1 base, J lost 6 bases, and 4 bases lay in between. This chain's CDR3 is CAISEFIQPQHF. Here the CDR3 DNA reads TGTGCCATCAGTGAGTTTATTCAGCCCCAGCATTTT.

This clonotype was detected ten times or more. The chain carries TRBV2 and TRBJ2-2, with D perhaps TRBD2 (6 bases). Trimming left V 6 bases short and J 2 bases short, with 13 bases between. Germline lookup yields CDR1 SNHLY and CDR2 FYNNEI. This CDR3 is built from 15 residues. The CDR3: CASRASTRNTGELFF. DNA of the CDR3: TGTGCCAGCAGGGCTTCGACTAGAAACACCGGGGAGCTGTTTTTT.

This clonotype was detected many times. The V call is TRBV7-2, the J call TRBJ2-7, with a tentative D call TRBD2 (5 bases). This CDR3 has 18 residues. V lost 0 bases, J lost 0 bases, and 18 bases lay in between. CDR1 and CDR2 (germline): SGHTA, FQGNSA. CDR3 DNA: TGTGCCAGCAGCTTAGCCCCGCTGGACTTCTATAGCTCCTACGAGCAGTACTTC. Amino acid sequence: CASSLAPLDFYSSYEQYF.